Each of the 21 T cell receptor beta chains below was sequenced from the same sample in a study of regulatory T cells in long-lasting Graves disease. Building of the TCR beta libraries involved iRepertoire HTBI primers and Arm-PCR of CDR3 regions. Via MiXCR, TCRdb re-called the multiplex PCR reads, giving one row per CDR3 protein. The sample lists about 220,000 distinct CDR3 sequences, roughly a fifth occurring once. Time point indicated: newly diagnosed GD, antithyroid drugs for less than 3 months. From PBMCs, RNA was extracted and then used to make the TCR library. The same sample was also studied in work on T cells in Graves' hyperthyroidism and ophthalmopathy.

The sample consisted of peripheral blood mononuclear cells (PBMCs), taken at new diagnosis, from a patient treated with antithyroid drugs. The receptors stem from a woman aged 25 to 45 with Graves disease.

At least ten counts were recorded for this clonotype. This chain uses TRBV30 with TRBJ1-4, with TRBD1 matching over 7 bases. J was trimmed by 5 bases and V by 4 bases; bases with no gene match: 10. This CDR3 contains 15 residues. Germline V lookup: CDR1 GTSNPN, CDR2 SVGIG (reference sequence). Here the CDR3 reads CAWTMAGTVNEKLFF. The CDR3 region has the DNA TGTGCCTGGACCATGGCCGGGACAGTGAATGAAAAACTGTTTTTT.

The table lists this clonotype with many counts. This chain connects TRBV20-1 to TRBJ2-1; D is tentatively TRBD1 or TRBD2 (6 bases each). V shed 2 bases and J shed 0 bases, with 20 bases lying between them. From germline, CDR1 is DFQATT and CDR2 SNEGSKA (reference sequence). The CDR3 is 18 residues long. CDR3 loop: CSARLYIDPGASYNEQFF. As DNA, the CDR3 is TGCAGTGCTAGATTATATATCGACCCGGGGGCCTCCTACAATGAGCAGTTCTTC.

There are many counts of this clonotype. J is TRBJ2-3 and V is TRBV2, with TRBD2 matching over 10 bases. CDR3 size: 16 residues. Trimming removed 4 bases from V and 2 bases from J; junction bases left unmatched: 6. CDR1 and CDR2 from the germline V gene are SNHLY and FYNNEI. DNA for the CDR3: TGTGCCAGCAGTGTCGGGACTAGCGAGAACACAGATACGCAGTATTTT. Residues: CASSVGTSENTDTQYF. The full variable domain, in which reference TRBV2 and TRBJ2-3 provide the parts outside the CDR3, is EPEVTQTPSHQVTQMGQEVILRCVPISNHLYFYWYRQILGQKVEFLVSFYNNEISEKSEIFDDQFSVERPDGSNFTLKIRSTKLEDSAMYFCASSVGTSENTDTQYFGPGTRLTVL.

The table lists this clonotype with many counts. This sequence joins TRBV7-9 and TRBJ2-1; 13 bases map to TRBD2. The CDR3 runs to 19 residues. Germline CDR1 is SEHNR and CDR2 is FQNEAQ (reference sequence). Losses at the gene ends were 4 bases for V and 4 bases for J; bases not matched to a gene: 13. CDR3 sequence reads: CASSSGTSGTWGTYNEQFF. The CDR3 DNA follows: TGTGCCAGCAGCTCCGGGACTAGCGGGACGTGGGGTACTTACAATGAGCAGTTCTTC.

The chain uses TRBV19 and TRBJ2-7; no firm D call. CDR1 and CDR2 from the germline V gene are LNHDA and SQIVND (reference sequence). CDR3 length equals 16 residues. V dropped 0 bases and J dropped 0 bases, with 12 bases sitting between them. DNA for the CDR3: TGTGCCAGTAGTATAGATCGACCGGCGGACTCCTACGAGCAGTACTTC. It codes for CASSIDRPADSYEQYF. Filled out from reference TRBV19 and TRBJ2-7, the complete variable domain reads DGGITQSPKYLFRKEGQNVTLSCEQNLNHDAMYWYRQDPGQGLRLIYYSQIVNDFQKGDIAEGYSVSREKKESFPLTVTSAQKNPTAFYLCASSIDRPADSYEQYFGPGTRLTVT.

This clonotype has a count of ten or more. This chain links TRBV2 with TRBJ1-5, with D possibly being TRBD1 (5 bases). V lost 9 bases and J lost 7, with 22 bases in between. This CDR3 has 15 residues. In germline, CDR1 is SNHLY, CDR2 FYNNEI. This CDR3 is CASSPILGAGQPQHF. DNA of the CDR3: TGTGCCAGTAGTCCTATCTTAGGAGCAGGGCAGCCCCAGCATTTT.

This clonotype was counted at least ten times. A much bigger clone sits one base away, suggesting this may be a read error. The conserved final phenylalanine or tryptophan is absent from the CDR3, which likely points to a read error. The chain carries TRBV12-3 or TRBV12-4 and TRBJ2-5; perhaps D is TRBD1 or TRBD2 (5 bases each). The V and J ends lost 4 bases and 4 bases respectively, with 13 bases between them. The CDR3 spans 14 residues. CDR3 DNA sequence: TGTGCCAGCAGTTCCGGGGACCGTCGAGAGACCCAGTACCTC. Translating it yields CASSSGDRRETQYL.

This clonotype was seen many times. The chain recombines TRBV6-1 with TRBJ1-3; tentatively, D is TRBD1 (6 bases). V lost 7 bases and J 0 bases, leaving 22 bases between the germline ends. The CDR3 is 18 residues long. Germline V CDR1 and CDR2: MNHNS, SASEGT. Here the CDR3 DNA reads TGTGCCAGCACTCCGAGGGGGGCTCCAGAAATCTCTGGAAACACCATATATTTT. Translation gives CASTPRGAPEISGNTIYF.

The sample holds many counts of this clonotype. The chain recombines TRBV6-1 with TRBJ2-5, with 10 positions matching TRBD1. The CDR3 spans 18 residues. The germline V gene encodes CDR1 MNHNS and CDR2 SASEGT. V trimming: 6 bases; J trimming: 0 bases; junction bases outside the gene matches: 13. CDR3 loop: CASSVRASGTGDQETQYF. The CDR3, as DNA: TGTGCCAGCAGCGTAAGGGCCTCCGGGACAGGGGACCAAGAGACCCAGTACTTC.

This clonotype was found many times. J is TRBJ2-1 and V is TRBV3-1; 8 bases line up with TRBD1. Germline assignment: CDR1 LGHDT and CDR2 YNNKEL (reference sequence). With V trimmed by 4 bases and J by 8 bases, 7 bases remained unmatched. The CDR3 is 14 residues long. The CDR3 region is CASSLTQGAYEQFF. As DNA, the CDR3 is TGTGCCAGCAGCCTTACCCAGGGGGCCTATGAGCAGTTCTTC.

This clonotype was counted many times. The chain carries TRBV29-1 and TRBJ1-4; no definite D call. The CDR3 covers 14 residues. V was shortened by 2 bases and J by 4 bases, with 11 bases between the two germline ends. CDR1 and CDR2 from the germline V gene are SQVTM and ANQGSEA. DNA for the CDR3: TGCAGCGTTGAATTGGCCCAGCTTAATGAAAAACTGTTTTTT. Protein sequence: CSVELAQLNEKLFF.

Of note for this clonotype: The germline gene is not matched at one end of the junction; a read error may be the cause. DNA for the CDR3: TGTGCCAGCTCCCGGAGGAACAATGAAGCTTTCTTT. Encoded protein: CASSRRNNEAFF. The chain uses TRBV28 and TRBJ1-1; D not certain. This CDR3 is built from 12 residues. From germline, CDR1 is MDHEN and CDR2 SYDVKM. The full variable domain, in which reference TRBV28 and TRBJ1-1 provide the parts outside the CDR3, is DVKVTQSSRYLVKRTGEKVFLECVQDMDHENMFWYRQDPGLGLRLIYFSYDVKMKEKGDIPEGYSVSREKKERFSLILESASTNQTSMYLCASSRRNNEAFFGQGTRLTVV.

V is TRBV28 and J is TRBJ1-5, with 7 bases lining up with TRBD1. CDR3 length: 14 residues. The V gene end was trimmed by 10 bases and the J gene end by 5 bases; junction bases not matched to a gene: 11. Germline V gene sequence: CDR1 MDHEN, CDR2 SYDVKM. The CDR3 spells CAIQRQGGYQPQHF. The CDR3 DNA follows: TGTGCCATCCAGCGACAGGGAGGGTATCAGCCCCAGCATTTT.

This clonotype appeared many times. CDR3 coding DNA: TGTGCCAGCAGCTTAGTCCGGACAGGGGGCGTAGATACGCAGTATTTT. This sequence encodes CASSLVRTGGVDTQYF. This chain uses TRBV7-2 with TRBJ2-3; TRBD1 matches at 11 bases. Germline V gene data show CDR1 as SGHTA and CDR2 as FQGNSA. The V gene end was trimmed by 1 base and the J gene end by 5 bases; junction bases not matched to a gene: 5. This CDR3 spans 16 amino acids.

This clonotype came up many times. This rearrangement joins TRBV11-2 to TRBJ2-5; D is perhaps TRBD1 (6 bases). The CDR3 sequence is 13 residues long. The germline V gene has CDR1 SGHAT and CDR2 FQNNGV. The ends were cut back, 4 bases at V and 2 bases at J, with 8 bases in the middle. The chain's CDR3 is CASSSGVQETQYF. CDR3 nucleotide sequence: TGTGCCAGCAGCTCAGGGGTTCAAGAGACCCAGTACTTC.

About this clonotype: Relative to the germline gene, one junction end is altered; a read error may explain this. In DNA form, the CDR3 reads TGTGCCAGTAGCTTGGAGGGTTTGAAGGCCCAGTACTTC. It translates to CASSLEGLKAQYF. The rearrangement uses TRBV7-9 and TRBJ2-5, with D perhaps TRBD2 (6 bases). The CDR3 loop spans 13 amino acids. Germline V lookup: CDR1 SEHNR, CDR2 FQNEAQ (reference sequence).

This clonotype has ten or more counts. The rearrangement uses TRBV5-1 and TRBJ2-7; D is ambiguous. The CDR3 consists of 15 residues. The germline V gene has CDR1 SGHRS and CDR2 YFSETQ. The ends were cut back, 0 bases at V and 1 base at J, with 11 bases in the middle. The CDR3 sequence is CASSLDPIWSYEQYF. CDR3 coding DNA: TGCGCCAGCAGCTTGGACCCAATTTGGTCCTACGAGCAGTACTTC. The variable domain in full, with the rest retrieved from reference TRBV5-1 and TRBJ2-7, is KAGVTQTPRYLIKTRGQQVTLSCSPISGHRSVSWYQQTPGQGLQFLFEYFSETQRNKGNFPGRFSGRQFSNSRSEMNVSTLELGDSALYLCASSLDPIWSYEQYFGPGTRLTVT.

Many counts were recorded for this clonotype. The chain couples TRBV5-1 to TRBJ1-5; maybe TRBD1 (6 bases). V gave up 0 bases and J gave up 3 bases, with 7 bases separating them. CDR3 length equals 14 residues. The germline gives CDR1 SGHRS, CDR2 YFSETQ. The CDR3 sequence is CASSLGTDNQPQHF. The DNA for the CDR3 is TGCGCCAGCAGCTTGGGGACAGACAATCAGCCCCAGCATTTT.

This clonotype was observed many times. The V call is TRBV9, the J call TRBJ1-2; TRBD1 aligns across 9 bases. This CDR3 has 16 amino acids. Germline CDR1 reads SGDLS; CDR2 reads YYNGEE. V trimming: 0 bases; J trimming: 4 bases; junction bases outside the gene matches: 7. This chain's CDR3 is CASSVDGTGIAYGYTF. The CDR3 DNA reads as TGTGCCAGCAGCGTAGACGGGACAGGGATCGCCTATGGCTACACCTTC.

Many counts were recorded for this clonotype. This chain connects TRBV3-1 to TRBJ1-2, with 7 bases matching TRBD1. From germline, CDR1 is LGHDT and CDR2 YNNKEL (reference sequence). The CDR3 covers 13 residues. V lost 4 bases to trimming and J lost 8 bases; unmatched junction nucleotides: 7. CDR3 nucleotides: TGTGCCAGCAGCCCCATAACAGGGGAAGGCTACACCTTC. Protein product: CASSPITGEGYTF.

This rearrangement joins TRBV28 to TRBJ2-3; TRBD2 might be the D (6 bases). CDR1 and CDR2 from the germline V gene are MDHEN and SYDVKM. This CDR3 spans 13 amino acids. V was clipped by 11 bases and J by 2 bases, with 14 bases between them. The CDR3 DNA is TGTGCCGGAGGGGAAGCCACCACAGATACGCAGTATTTT. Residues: CAGGEATTDTQYF. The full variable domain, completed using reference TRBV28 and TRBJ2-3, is DVKVTQSSRYLVKRTGEKVFLECVQDMDHENMFWYRQDPGLGLRLIYFSYDVKMKEKGDIPEGYSVSREKKERFSLILESASTNQTSMYLCAGGEATTDTQYFGPGTRLTVL.